The 26 T cell receptor beta chains below were found in one sample sequenced in a study of blood T cell repertoires in COVID-19. Using immunoSEQ multiplex PCR, the repertoire was profiled, and TCRdb retains in-frame clones only, with some absent. The sample comprises approximately 400,000 clones, roughly nine tenths of which are singletons, and roughly 0.86% rests with the top ten. Sequenced sample: PBMCs or T cells enriched from blood (not recorded which). Receptors were obtained from a woman aged 40 to 50 who had been exposed to COVID-19.

This clone was seen only a few times. The gene calls are TRBV4-1 and TRBJ1-2, with 8 bases identical to TRBD1. The CDR3 is made up of 19 amino acids. After removal of 2 bases from V and 9 bases from J, the junction contained 23 bases not matched to a gene. CDR1 MGHRA and CDR2 YSYEKL come from the germline V gene. The CDR3 coding sequence is TGCGCCAGCAGCCAAATCAGGCCCCCGGGACAGGCCCCGGGGGAGCGCTACACCTTC. Translation: CASSQIRPPGQAPGERYTF.

This chain connects TRBV7-9 to TRBJ2-1; possible D gene TRBD2, 6 bases. Germline CDR1 is SEHNR and CDR2 is FQNEAQ (reference sequence). V was cut by 4 bases and J by 8 bases, with 18 bases left in between. The CDR3 runs to 15 residues. The CDR3 reads CASSSRAQGGYEQFF. For the CDR3, the DNA is TGTGCCAGCAGCTCCAGGGCGCAGGGAGGATATGAGCAGTTCTTC.

The genes are TRBV7-8 and TRBJ1-3; possibly TRBD1 for D (5 bases). The CDR3 has 18 residues. The V end lost 5 bases, the J end lost 2 bases, and 22 bases lay between the germline ends. The germline gives CDR1 SGHVS, CDR2 FQNEAQ. CDR3 loop: CASSRFLAAGIAGNTIYF. In DNA form, the CDR3 reads TGTGCCAGCAGCCGATTTTTGGCGGCAGGGATAGCTGGAAACACCATATATTTT.

V usage is TRBV14 and J usage is TRBJ1-2; D is ambiguous. Germline CDR1 is SGHDN and CDR2 is FVKESK. V was shortened by 4 bases and J by 0 bases, with 15 bases between the two germline ends. There are 16 residues in the CDR3. The DNA for the CDR3 is TGTGCCAGCAGCCTTAAACCCCTCGCGGCTAACTATGGCTACACCTTC. Amino acid sequence: CASSLKPLAANYGYTF.

The chain employs TRBV7-9 and TRBJ2-7; maybe TRBD2 (5 bases). V lost 2 bases and J 3 bases, leaving 17 bases between the germline ends. The CDR3 is made up of 16 amino acids. The germline CDR1 and CDR2 sequences are SEHNR and FQNEAQ (reference sequence). CDR3 in DNA: TGTGCCAGCAGCTTACCACTGGGTAGCGCCAACTACGAGCAGTACTTC. This translates into CASSLPLGSANYEQYF.

The chain links TRBV6-2 or TRBV6-3 to TRBJ1-1; no reliable D call. CDR1 and CDR2 from the germline V gene are MNHEY and SVGEGT. V was trimmed by 2 bases and J by 2 bases, leaving 9 bases between them. This CDR3 is 14 amino acids long. The CDR3 region is CASSYAGFNTEAFF. The CDR3 coding sequence is TGTGCCAGCAGTTACGCCGGGTTTAACACTGAAGCTTTCTTT.

The chain recombines TRBV20-1 with TRBJ2-5; a weak D match, TRBD2 (5 bases). The CDR3 is 11 amino acids. In germline, CDR1 is DFQATT, CDR2 SNEGSKA (reference sequence). The CDR3 DNA reads TGCAGCGGGATGAGAAAAGAGACCCAGTACTTC. Translated: CSGMRKETQYF.

This chain uses TRBV7-9 with TRBJ2-1, with a tentative D call TRBD1 (5 bases). The CDR3 has 15 residues. Trimming stripped 7 bases from V and 0 bases from J, with 13 bases between. Germline V gene sequence: CDR1 SEHNR, CDR2 FQNEAQ (reference sequence). The DNA for the CDR3 is TGTGCCAGCATGCAGGGTTGGGGCTCCTACAATGAGCAGTTCTTC. It translates to CASMQGWGSYNEQFF.

The rearrangement joins TRBV3-1 (or the pseudogene TRBV3-2) to TRBJ1-2; TRBD1 might be the D (5 bases). The V and J ends lost 1 base and 6 bases respectively, with 15 bases between them. Germline values: CDR1 LGHDT, CDR2 YNNKEL (reference sequence). The CDR3 totals 15 residues. CDR3 coding DNA: TGTGCCAGCAGCCAAGGGCGGGGCGCGACGCATGGCTACACCTTC. As protein: CASSQGRGATHGYTF.

The genes are TRBV7-9 and TRBJ1-2, with a weak D call TRBD1 (5 bases). Germline CDR1 is SEHNR and CDR2 is FQNEAQ (reference sequence). This CDR3 has 15 residues. The V gene lost 5 bases and the J gene lost 6 bases, with 19 bases spanning the gap. The CDR3 here is CASSLGAGERDGYTF. The CDR3 DNA reads TGTGCCAGCAGCCTAGGGGCGGGAGAACGGGATGGCTACACCTTC.

This rearrangement joins TRBV5-1 to TRBJ1-3; 9 bases line up with TRBD1. The CDR3 totals 19 residues. Losses at the gene ends were 3 bases for V and 3 bases for J; bases not matched to a gene: 16. Per germline, CDR1 SGHRS and CDR2 YFSETQ. CDR3 sequence reads: CASSWRPTGGLAGGNTIYF. CDR3 DNA sequence: TGCGCCAGCAGCTGGCGACCCACAGGGGGCTTGGCTGGTGGAAACACCATATATTTT.

The rearrangement joins TRBV6-2 or TRBV6-3 to TRBJ1-2, with 11 positions matching TRBD1. J lost 5 bases, V lost 5 bases, and 10 bases had no gene match. The germline V gene has CDR1 MNHEY and CDR2 SVGEGT. The CDR3 totals 16 residues. The CDR3 spells CASSHRTGGAWYGYTF. CDR3 bases: TGTGCCAGCAGTCATCGGACAGGGGGCGCTTGGTATGGCTACACCTTC.

The chain links TRBV24-1 to TRBJ2-1; 8 bases agree with TRBD1. J lost 6 bases, V lost 6 bases, and 6 bases had no gene match. This CDR3 is built from 14 residues. Germline assignment: CDR1 KGHDR and CDR2 SFDVKD. CDR3 nucleotide sequence: TGTGCCACCAGTTACGGGACAGGATTCAATGAGCAGTTCTTC. Translating gives CATSYGTGFNEQFF.

The chain has TRBV5-1 and TRBJ1-2, with 8 bases that match TRBD1. CDR1 is SGHRS, CDR2 YFSETQ, per germline. The junction had 10 bases not matched to a gene; V was cut back by 4 bases and J by 8 bases. The CDR3 loop spans 14 amino acids. The CDR3, as DNA: TGCGCCAGCAGCACCCGGACAGGGCTATGGGGCTACACCTTC. This encodes CASSTRTGLWGYTF.

CDR3 DNA sequence: TGCAGCGGGATCGGGGGTTCGAACACTGAAGCTTTCTTT. Translation: CSGIGGSNTEAFF. The chain couples TRBV29-1 to TRBJ1-1; D perhaps matches TRBD1 (5 bases). In germline, CDR1 is SQVTM, CDR2 ANQGSEA. The CDR3 runs 13 residues. V was cut by 7 bases and J by 1 base, with 13 bases left in between.

The chain couples TRBV12-3 or TRBV12-4 to TRBJ1-2, with 10 positions matching TRBD1. CDR3 length: 12 amino acids. With V trimmed by 7 bases and J by 8 bases, 4 bases remained unmatched. The CDR3, as DNA: TGTGCCAGCATCAAGGACAGGGGGGGCTACACCTTC. Translation gives CASIKDRGGYTF.

Turning to this clone: This sample also contains other DNA sequences that code for the same CDR3. The genes are TRBV5-1 and TRBJ1-5; 8 bases are a match to TRBD1. The CDR3 loop spans 15 amino acids. V trimming: 0 bases; J trimming: 3 bases; junction bases outside the gene matches: 2. Germline assignment: CDR1 SGHRS and CDR2 YFSETQ. The CDR3: CASSLGTGSNQPQHF. CDR3 nucleotides: TGCGCCAGCAGCTTGGGGACAGGGTCCAATCAGCCCCAGCATTTT.

The rearrangement joins TRBV11-3 to TRBJ1-1; the D is unclear. Germline V gene lookup returns CDR1 SGHNT and CDR2 YENEEA. V lost 1 base to trimming and J lost 3 bases, with 6 bases between them. The CDR3 is made up of 13 amino acids. For the CDR3, the DNA is TGTGCCAGCAGCTTAGCGGCGGACACTGAAGCTTTCTTT. Translating it yields CASSLAADTEAFF.

This chain's CDR3 is CASSPPGPRWQPQHF. CDR3 coding DNA: TGTGCCAGCTCACCACCGGGGCCGCGGTGGCAGCCCCAGCATTTT. The chain has TRBV18 and TRBJ1-5; a possible D gene is TRBD1 (5 bases). Germline CDR1 KGHSH, CDR2 LQKENI. V shed 0 bases and J shed 7 bases, with 13 bases lying between them. The CDR3 covers 15 residues.

V is TRBV24-1 and J is TRBJ2-2, with 7 nucleotides matching TRBD1. Germline loops: CDR1 KGHDR, CDR2 SFDVKD. This CDR3 comprises 16 residues. V lost 10 bases, J lost 4 bases, and 14 bases stayed unmatched. The CDR3 region is CATSKGGGRTTGELFF. CDR3 sequence (DNA): TGTGCCACTTCAAAAGGGGGCGGTCGAACCACCGGGGAGCTGTTTTTT.

The chain joins TRBV7-2 to TRBJ1-3; D is ambiguous. V lost 3 bases and J 0 bases, leaving 9 bases between the germline ends. The CDR3 totals 15 residues. Germline CDR1 SGHTA, CDR2 FQGNSA. CDR3 loop: CASSFRRSSGNTIYF. CDR3 nucleotides: TGTGCCAGCAGCTTCAGGCGCTCCTCTGGAAACACCATATATTTT.

As to this clone: This same CDR3 is encoded by further DNA sequences in the sample. This sequence joins TRBV7-8 and TRBJ1-1; D is perhaps TRBD1 (6 bases). The V end lost 3 bases, the J end lost 1 base, and 6 bases lay between the germline ends. This CDR3 contains 13 residues. Germline CDR1 is SGHVS and CDR2 is FQNEAQ. This CDR3 is CASSLGQNTEAFF. The CDR3 nucleotides are TGTGCCAGCAGCTTGGGACAGAACACTGAAGCTTTCTTT.

This clone came up a few times. The rearrangement links TRBV2 to TRBJ1-3; D ambiguous. The CDR3 is 16 amino acids. Germline V gives CDR1 SNHLY, CDR2 FYNNEI. Trimming shortened V by 8 bases and J by 4 bases, and 21 bases separated the two germline ends. The CDR3 spells CASVWYITPGGNTIYF. DNA of the CDR3: TGTGCCAGCGTCTGGTACATCACTCCGGGGGGAAACACCATATATTTT.

The V gene is TRBV27, the J gene TRBJ2-7; D possibly corresponds to TRBD1 (6 bases). The CDR3 runs to 16 residues. Germline lookup yields CDR1 MNHEY and CDR2 SMNVEV (reference sequence). V was clipped by 5 bases and J by 2 bases, with 19 bases between them. CDR3 nucleotide sequence: TGTGCCAGCAGTATACTCAGGGGTCTTACTACCTACGAGCAGTACTTC. Its protein product is CASSILRGLTTYEQYF.

The chain employs TRBV11-3 and TRBJ2-7, with 9 bases lining up with TRBD2. This CDR3 is 16 amino acids long. The J segment lost 0 bases and the V segment lost 1 base, leaving 4 bases of the junction unmatched. CDR1 SGHNT and CDR2 YENEEA come from the germline V gene. In nucleotides, the CDR3 is TGTGCCAGCAGCTTAGGAGGTAGCGGGAGCTCCTACGAGCAGTACTTC. It specifies CASSLGGSGSSYEQYF.

The rearrangement links TRBV18 to TRBJ2-3; 12 bases agree with TRBD2. The CDR3 covers 20 residues. Per the germline V gene, CDR1 is KGHSH and CDR2 is LQKENI. Unmatched junction bases numbered 12, after V lost 2 bases and J lost 0 bases. Written as DNA, the CDR3 is TGTGCCAGCTCACCAGTGAGACTAGCGGGAGCCCGCACTAGCACAGATACGCAGTATTTT. Protein sequence: CASSPVRLAGARTSTDTQYF.